Presented here are 30 T cell receptor beta chains from one specimen sequenced in a study of T cell repertoires in cytomegalovirus infection. TCRdb used MiXCR to reprocess the reads, holding one entry per CDR3 protein. Of about 450,000 distinct CDR3 sequences in the sample, 31% were seen once. Sequenced sample: PBMCs. The receptors were sampled from a human donor in good health (CMV status not recorded). Some clones in this sample may be carry-over from other donors' samples.

This clonotype was picked up a small number of times. CDR3 loop: CASSYSTRFIEKLFF. CDR3 DNA sequence: TGTGCCAGCAGTTACTCGACCAGGTTCATAGAAAAACTGTTTTTT. The genes are TRBV6-5 and TRBJ1-4; D not certain. Germline CDR1 MNHEY, CDR2 SVGAGI. This CDR3 has 15 residues. Trimming stripped 0 bases from V and 8 bases from J, with 13 bases between.

J is TRBJ2-1 and V is TRBV19; D remains ambiguous. Per germline, CDR1 LNHDA and CDR2 SQIVND (reference sequence). V dropped 4 bases and J dropped 9 bases, with 7 bases sitting between them. The CDR3 runs to 11 residues. This CDR3 is CASSRQSEQFF. In DNA, the CDR3 is TGTGCCAGTAGTAGACAAAGTGAGCAGTTCTTC.

Ten or more counts support this clonotype. The V and J genes are TRBV12-3 or TRBV12-4 and TRBJ1-2; D gene ambiguous. This CDR3 is built from 13 residues. Trimming cost V 1 base and J 8 bases, with 11 bases left between them. The CDR3 spells CASSLGEGSGYTF. The DNA of the CDR3 is TGTGCCAGCAGTTTAGGAGAAGGGTCAGGCTACACCTTC.

This clonotype showed up just a few times. This chain joins TRBV19 and TRBJ1-1; a weak D match, TRBD1 (5 bases). Germline V gene data show CDR1 as LNHDA and CDR2 as SQIVND (reference sequence). Trimming took 7 bases from V and 1 from J, leaving 13 bases between them. This CDR3 comprises 14 residues. CDR3 sequence reads: CASISDRKNTEAFF. CDR3 nucleotide sequence: TGTGCCAGTATTTCTGACAGAAAGAACACTGAAGCTTTCTTT.

This clonotype appeared many times. The V gene is TRBV12-3 or TRBV12-4, the J gene TRBJ2-7; D unresolved. Trimming removed 6 bases from V and 2 bases from J, with 11 bases in between. This CDR3 is 13 amino acids long. CDR3 in DNA: TGTGCCAGCAGCCTGGACCGACCCTACGAGCAGTACTTC. Translated: CASSLDRPYEQYF.

This clonotype was detected a few times. The chain couples TRBV5-4 to TRBJ2-5; D possibly uses TRBD1 or TRBD2 (5 bases each). Trimming stripped 5 bases from V and 1 base from J, with 15 bases between. This CDR3 contains 15 residues. Germline values: CDR1 SGHNT, CDR2 YYREEE (reference sequence). The CDR3 loop is CASRISGTPQETQYF. In nucleotides, the CDR3 is TGTGCCAGCAGGATATCAGGGACCCCCCAAGAGACCCAGTACTTC.

This clonotype showed up just a few times. The chain employs TRBV4-1 and TRBJ2-1; 9 bases agree with TRBD2. CDR3 length: 18 residues. Germline CDR1 MGHRA, CDR2 YSYEKL. The J segment lost 8 bases and the V segment lost 0 bases, leaving 14 bases of the junction unmatched. The CDR3 DNA follows: TGCGCCAGCAGCCAAGATTGGCCTAGCGGGGAGCCGGGAGATGAGCAGTTCTTC. Amino acids: CASSQDWPSGEPGDEQFF.

This clonotype was counted a few times. J is TRBJ1-3 and V is TRBV5-6; D not resolved. CDR1 is SGHDT, CDR2 YYEEEE, per germline. V lost 0 bases and J 0 bases, leaving 16 bases between the germline ends. CDR3 length equals 18 residues. In nucleotides, the CDR3 is TGTGCCAGCAGCTTGGTCGGGCTCACCCAAGACTCTGGAAACACCATATATTTT. Translating gives CASSLVGLTQDSGNTIYF.

In this sample, this clonotype turned up once. J is TRBJ1-2 and V is TRBV7-9; TRBD1 aligns across 11 bases. This CDR3 has 15 amino acids. J gave up 3 bases and V 5 bases, and 5 bases lay outside the gene matches. CDR1 and CDR2 from the germline V gene are SEHNR and FQNEAQ (reference sequence). As DNA, the CDR3 is TGTGCCAGCAGCAAGGACAGGGGGCGCGACTATGGCTACACCTTC. Its translation: CASSKDRGRDYGYTF.

This clonotype occurred a few times. V gene TRBV7-9 combines with J gene TRBJ2-2; TRBD1 aligns across 10 bases. The CDR3 extends over 16 amino acids. V was clipped by 5 bases and J by 7 bases; unmatched bases: 10. Per the germline V gene, CDR1 is SEHNR and CDR2 is FQNEAQ (reference sequence). The CDR3 nucleotides read TGTGCCAGCAGCCCAATTCGACAGGGGGCGATCGGGGAGCTGTTTTTT. Translating it yields CASSPIRQGAIGELFF. Looking up the rest from reference TRBV7-9 and TRBJ2-2 gives the full variable domain: DTGVSQNPRHKITKRGQNVTFRCDPISEHNRLYWYRQTLGQGPEFLTYFQNEAQLEKSRLLSDRFSAERPKGSFSTLEIQRTEQGDSAMYLCASSPIRQGAIGELFFGEGSRLTVL.

The genes are TRBV15 and TRBJ2-7, with TRBD1 matching 7 bases. Germline-derived CDR1 and CDR2 are LNHNV and YYDKDF (reference sequence). V lost 0 bases and J lost 4; bases outside the gene matches: 3. The CDR3 consists of 14 residues. CDR3 residues: CATSRETGEYEQYF. The CDR3 nucleotides are TGTGCCACCAGCAGAGAAACAGGGGAATACGAGCAGTACTTC. The full variable domain, completed using reference TRBV15 and TRBJ2-7, is DAMVIQNPRYQVTQFGKPVTLSCSQTLNHNVMYWYQQKSSQAPKLLFHYYDKDFNNEADTPDNFQSRRPNTSFCFLDIRSPGLGDTAMYLCATSRETGEYEQYFGPGTRLTVT.

DNA of the CDR3: TGCGCCAGCAGCTCGCCGACTAGCGGGGGGGCAGATACGCAGTATTTT. Residues: CASSSPTSGGADTQYF. The V and J genes are TRBV4-3 and TRBJ2-3, with TRBD2 matching over 14 bases. The CDR3 spans 16 residues. The V segment lost 5 bases and the J segment 4 bases; nucleotides outside the gene matches: 5. In germline, CDR1 is LGHNA, CDR2 YSLEER.

This chain links TRBV5-4 with TRBJ2-1, with 7 bases matching TRBD2. CDR1 SGHNT and CDR2 YYREEE come from the germline V gene (reference sequence). The V segment lost 0 bases and the J segment 4 bases; nucleotides outside the gene matches: 7. The CDR3 is made up of 16 amino acids. The CDR3 DNA reads TGTGCCAGCAGCTTGGACGGGGGGTCCCATTACAATGAGCAGTTCTTC. The encoded protein is CASSLDGGSHYNEQFF.

V is TRBV6-2 or TRBV6-3 and J is TRBJ2-3; TRBD2 agrees at 10 bases. Germline lookup yields CDR1 MNHEY and CDR2 SVGEGT. The length of the CDR3 is 19 residues. With V trimmed by 4 bases and J by 1 base, 14 bases remained unmatched. CDR3 residues: CASSSSGDLGLAGTDTQYF. In DNA form, the CDR3 reads TGTGCCAGCAGTTCCTCGGGGGACCTAGGACTAGCGGGCACAGATACGCAGTATTTT.

This clonotype was found a few times. The V gene is TRBV20-1, the J gene TRBJ2-1, with 8 nucleotides matching TRBD1. V lost 6 bases and J lost 1; bases outside the gene matches: 8. This CDR3 comprises 15 residues. Germline CDR1 reads DFQATT; CDR2 reads SNEGSKA (reference sequence). The CDR3 is CSAPGRQGSYNEQFF. The CDR3 DNA follows: TGCAGTGCCCCGGGCCGACAGGGGTCCTACAATGAGCAGTTCTTC.

V usage is TRBV7-9 and J usage is TRBJ1-1; unclear D gene. With 7 bases removed from V and 3 bases from J, the gap between germline ends came to 18 bases. The germline gives CDR1 SEHNR, CDR2 FQNEAQ (reference sequence). This CDR3 region has 15 residues. In nucleotides, the CDR3 is TGTGCCAGCACCGCCCCACTGGGTTTAGACACTGAAGCTTTCTTT. Translated, it gives CASTAPLGLDTEAFF.

On this clonotype itself: This could be a read error, since a much larger clone is one nucleotide away. The rearrangement links TRBV12-3 or TRBV12-4 to TRBJ1-5, with D possibly matching TRBD1 (5 bases). The length of the CDR3 is 16 residues. The CDR3 region has the DNA TGTGACAGCAGCCCTACGGGAGGGGCACCCAATCAGCCCCAGCATTTT. Residues: CDSSPTGGAPNQPQHF.

This chain joins TRBV6-2 or TRBV6-3 and TRBJ1-1, with D possibly TRBD1 on 5 matching bases. This CDR3 spans 16 amino acids. Looked up from germline, CDR1 is MNHEY and CDR2 is SVGEGT. The V gene lost 2 bases and the J gene lost 8 bases, with 21 bases spanning the gap. The CDR3: CASSYVGGGANREAFF. As DNA, the CDR3 is TGTGCCAGCAGTTACGTAGGTGGAGGGGCTAATCGAGAAGCTTTCTTT.

The rearrangement links TRBV20-1 to TRBJ2-5, with TRBD2 identical over 9 bases. The CDR3 extends over 14 amino acids. Germline CDR1 is DFQATT and CDR2 is SNEGSKA (reference sequence). V lost 3 bases and J lost 12; bases outside the gene matches: 14. The CDR3 region is CSASPREASGVEYF. CDR3 bases: TGCAGTGCTAGTCCTAGAGAGGCTAGCGGGGTAGAGTACTTC.

This clonotype was counted many times. This chain uses TRBV12-3 or TRBV12-4 with TRBJ1-3; 7 bases are a match to TRBD1. The CDR3 sequence is 15 residues long. Trimming took 2 bases from V and 2 from J; bases not matched to a gene: 3. CDR3 protein: CASSLRRGPGNTIYF. Here the CDR3 DNA reads TGTGCCAGCAGTTTAAGGAGGGGGCCTGGAAACACCATATATTTT.

This clonotype was observed a handful of times. V and J are TRBV6-1 and TRBJ2-1, with D maybe TRBD1 (5 bases). This CDR3 is 13 amino acids long. Germline V gene lookup returns CDR1 MNHNS and CDR2 SASEGT. Trimming left V 2 bases short and J 6 bases short, with 8 bases between. In nucleotides, the CDR3 is TGTGCCAGCAGTGAACACAGGACCAATGAGCAGTTCTTC. Translation gives CASSEHRTNEQFF.

This clonotype came up once. The V gene is TRBV2, the J gene TRBJ1-5; tentative D call: TRBD1 (5 bases). Trimming removed 2 bases at V and 2 bases at J, with 16 bases between. This CDR3 is built from 17 residues. Per germline, CDR1 SNHLY and CDR2 FYNNEI. The CDR3 bases are TGTGCCAGCAGTGAACAGGGACTCCGGAGGGGCAATCAGCCCCAGCATTTT. Its translation: CASSEQGLRRGNQPQHF.

For the CDR3, the DNA is TGTGCCAGCAGCGTAGCGGGGGGACGCACAGATACGCAGTATTTT. Amino acids: CASSVAGGRTDTQYF. J is TRBJ2-3 and V is TRBV9; 7 nucleotides match TRBD2. Trimming took 0 bases from V and 1 from J; bases not matched to a gene: 2. The length of the CDR3 is 15 residues. Germline lookup yields CDR1 SGDLS and CDR2 YYNGEE.

Regarding this clonotype: This CDR3 is missing its conserved last phenylalanine or tryptophan, likely due to a read error. The V call is TRBV7-2, the J call TRBJ1-2, with D possibly TRBD1 on 5 matching bases. V was pared by 4 bases and J by 6 bases, with 21 bases between. CDR1 SGHTA and CDR2 FQGNSA come from the germline V gene. CDR3 length equals 16 residues. CDR3 in DNA: TGTGCCAGCAGCTCAATTTCCTTCGGCGGGGGAGATGGCTACACCTTA. Its protein is CASSSISFGGGDGYTL.

The table lists this clonotype with a few counts. This chain uses TRBV10-3 with TRBJ2-1; 8 bases are a match to TRBD2. Trimming removed 3 bases from V and 3 bases from J; junction bases left unmatched: 7. CDR1 and CDR2 from the germline V gene are ENHRY and SYGVKD. This CDR3 comprises 16 residues. The CDR3 protein is CAISDPGGGSYNEQFF. The CDR3 coding sequence is TGTGCCATCAGTGACCCGGGCGGGGGGAGCTACAATGAGCAGTTCTTC.

This clonotype was counted at least ten times. The chain combines TRBV7-8 with TRBJ1-5; D gene unclear. The germline V gene encodes CDR1 SGHVS and CDR2 FQNEAQ. The CDR3 spans 15 residues. V was trimmed by 1 base and J by 4 bases, leaving 11 bases between them. The CDR3 region is CASSLVEGSNQPQHF. As DNA, the CDR3 is TGTGCCAGCAGCTTAGTTGAAGGATCTAATCAGCCCCAGCATTTT.

V and J are TRBV12-3 or TRBV12-4 and TRBJ1-2; possibly TRBD1 for D (5 bases). Trimming took off 10 bases at V and 6 bases at J, with 27 bases between the two ends. The CDR3 is 16 residues long. The CDR3 DNA sequence: TGTGCCACCGGGCCGGGGCGCGGGGCCACTTCGGATGGCTACACCTTC. This sequence encodes CATGPGRGATSDGYTF.

The chain employs TRBV5-1 and TRBJ2-3; no reliable D call. This CDR3 is 16 amino acids long. Germline values: CDR1 SGHRS, CDR2 YFSETQ. The V end lost 0 bases, the J end lost 0 bases, and 11 bases lay between the germline ends. In DNA form, the CDR3 reads TGCGCCAGCAGCTTGGCTTCCATTTCTAGCACAGATACGCAGTATTTT. Translated: CASSLASISSTDTQYF.

This clonotype was picked up many times. The V and J genes are TRBV28 and TRBJ1-6; a possible D gene is TRBD1 (6 bases). V lost 6 bases, J lost 7 bases, and 16 bases lay in between. The CDR3 runs 15 residues. Per the germline V gene, CDR1 is MDHEN and CDR2 is SYDVKM. The CDR3 nucleotides read TGTGCCAGCAGCTTCTTGGCGGGGGCAAATTCACCCCTCCACTTT. Its protein is CASSFLAGANSPLHF.

Of note for this clonotype: A much larger clone is a single base away; this may be a read error. CDR3 DNA sequence: TGTGCCAGCAGCTTATGGACAGGGGGCTATGGCTACCCCTTC. Translating gives CASSLWTGGYGYPF. The V call is TRBV7-9, the J call TRBJ1-2, with 11 bases that match TRBD1. Germline assignment: CDR1 SEHNR and CDR2 FQNEAQ (reference sequence). The CDR3 length is 14 residues.